The T cell receptor beta chain under discussion was sequenced for a study of long-term antiretroviral therapy in people with HIV. It was version v3.0 of the immunoSEQ assay that was run at survey level. Assay: immunoSEQ multiplex PCR; the TCRdb copy retains only in-frame clones and omits some. Among about 20,000 clones listed, approximately 80% were seen once. Trimming took off 7 bases at V and 2 bases at J, with 21 bases between the two ends. The CDR3 is 17 amino acids. Germline-derived CDR1 and CDR2 are MDHEN and SYDVKM. The TCR sequence derives from a woman younger than 35 with HIV. The material sequenced was unsorted PBMCs, taken 0.6 years after starting antiretroviral therapy. J is TRBJ1-5 and V is TRBV28; D is uncertain. Here the CDR3 DNA reads TGTGCCAGCACCTCCAGTGGGTTAGGGCGACGCAATCAGCCCCAGCATTTT. Protein product: CASTSSGLGRRNQPQHF.